This entry concerns a single TCR beta chain. The target of this receptor is not known. No much larger clone is present one base from it, and per-base qualities are unavailable. V is shortened by 4 bases, J by 7 bases, and the region joining them spans 17 bases. The CDR3 numbers 15 residues from cysteine through phenylalanine. Only CDR3 DNA is held: 45 bases, read in frame from base 1. As encoded in the germline V gene, CDR1 is SGHRS while CDR2 is YFSETQ. The sample is drawn from a study of OX40 agonist ivuxolimab in advanced cancers. About the investigation overall: The costimulatory receptor OX40 (CD134) was targeted by ivuxolimab, a fully human IgG2 agonistic monoclonal antibody. Intravenous ivuxolimab was administered to patients every 2 weeks at six dose levels: 0.01, 0.1, 0.3, 1.5, 3 and 10 mg/kg. Among the roughly 50 dose-escalation patients, around 19 had hepatocellular carcinoma, 15 or so melanoma, 9 renal cell carcinoma and 9 head and neck cancer. In the dose-escalation cohort, around 80% of patients were male, and the mean age was around 65 years with a range of roughly 23 to 79. Prior anti-PD-1, anti-PD-L1 or anti-CTLA-4 therapy was permitted, and checkpoint inhibitors had been received by less than 45% of dose-escalation patients. Three dose-escalation patients achieved partial responses, one with hepatocellular carcinoma and two with cutaneous melanoma. The point of sequencing TCRbeta in the periphery was to test whether ivuxolimab changed TCR sequence diversity and drove clonal T-cell expansion. The paper covers the monotherapy dose-escalation part of the phase I ivuxolimab trial, which included N of about 50 patients. Broad study findings and their caveats: Clonal expansion of both CD4+ and CD8+ blood T cells was observed from baseline to week 6 at doses 0.1 to 3.0 mg/kg. After ivuxolimab, more expanded clones were found on average in CD8+ T cells than in CD4+ T cells. The antigen specificity of the clonally expanded peripheral T cells was not determined. Low levels of normalized T-cell clonal expansion were also seen in some patients who did not respond. In the 0.1-3.0 mg/kg groups, partial responders were among the patients with the lowest normalized peripheral clonal expansion, particularly in CD8+ T cells.

Genomic DNA was extracted from sorted cells for sequencing of the TCRbeta CDR3 region. TCRbeta CDR3 regions were sequenced using the immunoSEQ Assay. The table comes from immuneACCESS by way of TCRdb, which keeps in-frame sequences with V and J called. Part of the clones is missing from these tables; in studies checked, under half for an unresolved V gene and the rest for unknown reasons. The sample contains some 100,000 clones, over 75% of them found a single time. Clones ranked in the top ten supply roughly 2.1% of the sample. Patients with autoimmune disease history or receiving systemic immunosuppression were excluded from the trial. Peripheral blood for TCR sequencing was drawn from every dose cohort at baseline, at cycle 4 day 1 and at cycle 7 day 1. Samples came from an open-label, multicenter, first-in-human phase I dose-escalation trial of ivuxolimab. Adults with locally advanced or metastatic melanoma, renal cell, hepatocellular, or head and neck squamous cell carcinoma were enrolled in the trial. CD4+ and CD8+ T cells were sorted separately from peripheral blood before TCR sequencing.

This clonotype was obtained from an adult with an advanced solid tumor such as melanoma, head and neck, liver or kidney cancer. The V gene is TRBV5-1 and the J gene is TRBJ1-4, with the identity of the D gene unclear. Sequencing used CD4+ or CD8+ T cells sorted from blood, obtained in a trial of the OX40 agonist ivuxolimab. In nucleotides, the sequence is TGCGCCAGCAGCGGGGTGCCCACAAATAGTGAAAAACTGTTTTTT. It encodes CASSGVPTNSEKLFF.